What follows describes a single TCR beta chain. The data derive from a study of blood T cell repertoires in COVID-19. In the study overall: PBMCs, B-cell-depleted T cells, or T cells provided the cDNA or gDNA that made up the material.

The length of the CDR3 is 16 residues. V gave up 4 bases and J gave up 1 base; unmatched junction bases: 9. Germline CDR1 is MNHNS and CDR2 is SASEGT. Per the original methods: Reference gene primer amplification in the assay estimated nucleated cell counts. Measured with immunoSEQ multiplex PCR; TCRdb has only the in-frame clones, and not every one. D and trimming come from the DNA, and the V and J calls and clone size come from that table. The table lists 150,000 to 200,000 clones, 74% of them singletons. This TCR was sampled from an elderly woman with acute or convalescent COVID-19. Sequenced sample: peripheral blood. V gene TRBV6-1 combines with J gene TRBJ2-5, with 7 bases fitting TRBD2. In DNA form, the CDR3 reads TGTGCCAGCAGTGCCGCCTTGGGAGGGTTCCAAGAGACCCAGTACTTC. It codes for CASSAALGGFQETQYF.